The 5 T cell receptor beta chains listed next were all sequenced from one sample in a study of T cell responses to AZD1222 COVID-19 vaccine. Assay: immunoSEQ multiplex PCR; the TCRdb copy retains only in-frame clones and omits some. The sample records 130,000 to 150,000 clones, approximately 90% being singletons. The input for sequencing was peripheral blood, taken on day 0 of AZD1222 vaccination. All receptors derive from an adult in good health.

This clone is a singleton in its sample. V usage is TRBV27 and J usage is TRBJ1-6; unclear D gene. CDR1 is MNHEY, CDR2 SMNVEV, per germline (reference sequence). The CDR3 consists of 13 residues. Trimming removed 4 bases at V and 7 bases at J, with 8 bases between. The CDR3 loop reads CASSSSSNSPLHF. The CDR3 DNA sequence: TGTGCCAGCAGTTCGAGTAGCAATTCACCCCTCCACTTT.

The chain joins TRBV24-1 to TRBJ2-1; TRBD2 agrees at 7 bases. The V gene end was trimmed by 4 bases and the J gene end by 0 bases; junction bases not matched to a gene: 5. The length of the CDR3 is 16 residues. Germline loops: CDR1 KGHDR, CDR2 SFDVKD. CDR3 protein: CATSDTLAASYNEQFF. DNA for the CDR3: TGTGCCACCAGTGACACTCTAGCGGCCTCCTACAATGAGCAGTTCTTC.

The gene calls are TRBV6-5 and TRBJ2-7; 8 nucleotides align to TRBD2. Germline loops: CDR1 MNHEY, CDR2 SVGAGI. J gave up 5 bases and V 0 bases, and 3 bases lay outside the gene matches. This CDR3 comprises 14 residues. In DNA, the CDR3 is TGTGCCAGCAGTTACTCCGGGACTAGGAACGAGCAGTACTTC. Translated, it gives CASSYSGTRNEQYF.

This clone was detected once. The chain combines TRBV11-1 with TRBJ2-7, with a weak D call TRBD1 (6 bases). V was pared by 7 bases and J by 5 bases, with 15 bases between. CDR1 SGHAT and CDR2 FQDESV come from the germline V gene (reference sequence). CDR3 length: 13 residues. The CDR3 reads CASKWDTEDEQYF. DNA for the CDR3: TGTGCCAGCAAATGGGACACGGAGGACGAGCAGTACTTC.

This chain links TRBV5-1 with TRBJ1-1; D gene ambiguous. Per the germline V gene, CDR1 is SGHRS and CDR2 is YFSETQ. Trimming took off 0 bases at V and 5 bases at J, with 8 bases between the two ends. This CDR3 region has 13 residues. The CDR3, as DNA: TGCGCCAGCAGCTTGGTAGCGCGTACTGAAGCTTTCTTT. Its translation: CASSLVARTEAFF.